Listed below are T cell receptor beta chains from one sample, sequenced in a study of low-dose radiotherapy and immunotherapy resistance in tumors. In TCRdb, the reads were re-called with MiXCR into one record per CDR3 protein. The sample records tens of thousands of distinct CDR3 sequences, 25% to 30% being singletons. Sequenced material: PBMCs, taken after low-dose radiotherapy plus immunotherapy. The receptors here all came from a male donor with prostate cancer. The CDR3 runs from the conserved cysteine through the conserved F or W. D genes are given only for firm matches. Part of the rows lack a size; the others show once, few, many or a class for expanded clones.

j_call: TRBJ2-1
clone_size: many
v_call: TRBV19
d_call: TRBD2
cdr3_nt: TGTGCCAGTAGTATATCGCGGGAGGCCCCCAATGAGCAGTTCTTC
cdr3_aa: CASSISREAPNEQFF

j_call: TRBJ2-7
clone_size: NA
v_call: TRBV19
d_call: NA
cdr3_nt: TGTGCCAGTAGTAGTGACGCAGCCTACGAGCAGTACTTC
cdr3_aa: CASSSDAAYEQYF

j_call: TRBJ2-5
clone_size: many
v_call: TRBV27
d_call: TRBD2
cdr3_nt: TGTGCCAGCAGTTTATCGACTAGGGGAGGGAGAGAGACCCAGTACTTC
cdr3_aa: CASSLSTRGGRETQYF

j_call: TRBJ2-5
clone_size: NA
v_call: TRBV3-1
d_call: NA
cdr3_nt: TGTGCCAGCAGCCAAGACAGACTTCGGGGAGGGGGAGAGACCCAGTACTTC
cdr3_aa: CASSQDRLRGGGETQYF

j_call: TRBJ1-3
clone_size: many
v_call: TRBV7-3
d_call: NA
cdr3_nt: TGTGCCAGCAGCCCCGGGCCGATCTCTGGAAACACCATATATTTT
cdr3_aa: CASSPGPISGNTIYF

j_call: TRBJ2-7
clone_size: many
v_call: TRBV12-3/TRBV12-4
d_call: NA
cdr3_nt: TGTGCCAGCACTTATAGTGGGGGCCGCGAGCAGTACTTC
cdr3_aa: CASTYSGGREQYF

j_call: TRBJ1-1
clone_size: many
v_call: TRBV29-1
d_call: NA
cdr3_nt: TGCAGCGTTGATATGGTGAGAAACACTGAAGCTTTCTTT
cdr3_aa: CSVDMVRNTEAFF

j_call: TRBJ2-2
clone_size: many
v_call: TRBV28
d_call: NA
cdr3_nt: TGTGCCAGCGATAGCCCCCCCGGCGGGATATCCGCCGGGGAGCTGTTTTTT
cdr3_aa: CASDSPPGGISAGELFF

j_call: TRBJ1-5
clone_size: many
v_call: TRBV7-9
d_call: TRBD1
cdr3_nt: TGTGCCAGCAGCTTAGGGGACAGTAGCAATCAGCCCCAGCATTTT
cdr3_aa: CASSLGDSSNQPQHF

j_call: TRBJ1-1
clone_size: NA
v_call: TRBV5-1
d_call: NA
cdr3_nt: TGCGCCAGCAGCCGACCCGAGGGGGGTACTGAAGCTTTCTTT
cdr3_aa: CASSRPEGGTEAFF

j_call: TRBJ2-2
clone_size: many
v_call: TRBV5-4
d_call: TRBD2
cdr3_nt: TGTGCCAGCAGTCCCGCTAGCGGGAGGCCGAACACCGGGGAGCTGTTTTTT
cdr3_aa: CASSPASGRPNTGELFF

j_call: TRBJ1-1
clone_size: many
v_call: TRBV29-1
d_call: TRBD1
cdr3_nt: TGCAGCGCCGGGACAGCATTGAACACTGAAGCTTTCTTT
cdr3_aa: CSAGTALNTEAFF

j_call: TRBJ2-7
clone_size: many
v_call: TRBV21-1
d_call: NA
cdr3_nt: TGTGCCAGCAGCAAGGCGGGACTAGCCGACGATAACTACGAGCAGTACTTC
cdr3_aa: CASSKAGLADDNYEQYF

j_call: TRBJ2-1
clone_size: many
v_call: TRBV9
d_call: NA
cdr3_nt: TGTGCCAGCAGCGCCCTAGCGCCCTCCACCAATGAGCAGTTCTTC
cdr3_aa: CASSALAPSTNEQFF

j_call: TRBJ2-1
clone_size: many
v_call: TRBV19
d_call: TRBD1
cdr3_nt: TGTGCCAGTAGTACCGGGACAGGACCTTACAATGAGCAGTTCTTC
cdr3_aa: CASSTGTGPYNEQFF

j_call: TRBJ2-5
clone_size: many
v_call: TRBV2
d_call: NA
cdr3_nt: TGTGCCAGCAGTGGGTCGGGAGCCGGACGAGAGACCCAGTACTTC
cdr3_aa: CASSGSGAGRETQYF

j_call: TRBJ1-2
clone_size: many
v_call: TRBV20-1
d_call: NA
cdr3_nt: TGCAGTGCTGGCGAGGGGCCCAACTATGGCTACACCTTC
cdr3_aa: CSAGEGPNYGYTF

j_call: TRBJ2-4
clone_size: NA
v_call: TRBV29-1
d_call: NA
cdr3_nt: TGCAGCGTTGTGGTGGGATTCGCCAAAAACATTCAGTACTTC
cdr3_aa: CSVVVGFAKNIQYF

j_call: TRBJ2-7
clone_size: NA
v_call: TRBV6-8
d_call: TRBD1
cdr3_nt: TGTGCCAGCAGCGCACCGGGACAGGGGGCCTACGAGCAGTACTTC
cdr3_aa: CASSAPGQGAYEQYF

j_call: TRBJ1-4
clone_size: few
v_call: TRBV4-2
d_call: NA
cdr3_nt: TGTGCCAGCAGCCAAGATAGCAGGACTAATGAAAAACTGTTTTTT
cdr3_aa: CASSQDSRTNEKLFF

j_call: TRBJ2-1
clone_size: many
v_call: TRBV6-2/TRBV6-3
d_call: NA
cdr3_nt: TGTGCCAGCAGCTCAAGGGGAGATGAGCAGTTCTTC
cdr3_aa: CASSSRGDEQFF

j_call: TRBJ1-4
clone_size: many
v_call: TRBV19
d_call: NA
cdr3_nt: TGTGCCAGTAAACAGGGAAATGCGGAACTGTTTTTT
cdr3_aa: CASKQGNAELFF

j_call: TRBJ1-1
clone_size: NA
v_call: TRBV11-2
d_call: NA
cdr3_nt: TGTGCCAGCAGCTTAGCAGGGTACGGGCTCACTGAAGCTTTCTTT
cdr3_aa: CASSLAGYGLTEAFF

j_call: TRBJ1-5
clone_size: many
v_call: TRBV19
d_call: NA
cdr3_nt: TGTGCCAGTAGTATAGAAGGCAGCCGGCGGAGCAATCAGCCCCAGCATTTT
cdr3_aa: CASSIEGSRRSNQPQHF

j_call: TRBJ2-7
clone_size: many
v_call: TRBV19
d_call: TRBD1
cdr3_nt: TGTGCCAGTAGTGGACGGACAGGGGGCTCCTACGAGCAGTACTTC
cdr3_aa: CASSGRTGGSYEQYF

j_call: TRBJ2-3
clone_size: NA
v_call: TRBV28
d_call: NA
cdr3_nt: TGTGCCAGCACCATCCAGGGAGGGGGCGCATCCGCAGATACGCAGTATTTT
cdr3_aa: CASTIQGGGASADTQYF

j_call: TRBJ2-7
clone_size: many
v_call: TRBV7-2
d_call: NA
cdr3_nt: TGTGCCAGCAGCTTAGGATATGGACAGTCCTACGAGCAGTACTTC
cdr3_aa: CASSLGYGQSYEQYF

j_call: TRBJ1-6
clone_size: once
v_call: TRBV30
d_call: NA
cdr3_nt: TGTGCCTGGAGTGTAGGGGTGGGTCCTAATTCACCCCTCCACTTT
cdr3_aa: CAWSVGVGPNSPLHF

j_call: TRBJ2-5
clone_size: many
v_call: TRBV7-3
d_call: TRBD1
cdr3_nt: TGTGCCAGCAGCCTAGGGGACAGGGGGATTCAAGAGACCCAGTACTTC
cdr3_aa: CASSLGDRGIQETQYF

j_call: TRBJ2-2
clone_size: many
v_call: TRBV6-1
d_call: TRBD2
cdr3_nt: TGTGCCAGCACCGTCCGACTAGCGGGGAACACCGGGGAGCTGTTTTTT
cdr3_aa: CASTVRLAGNTGELFF

j_call: TRBJ2-7
clone_size: many
v_call: TRBV7-9
d_call: TRBD1
cdr3_nt: TGTGCCAGCACGCCGGGACAGCCCTACGAGCAGTACTTC
cdr3_aa: CASTPGQPYEQYF

j_call: TRBJ1-3
clone_size: many
v_call: TRBV6-2/TRBV6-3
d_call: NA
cdr3_nt: TGTGCCAGCAGTCCAAATCGAAACACCATATATTTT
cdr3_aa: CASSPNRNTIYF

j_call: TRBJ2-7
clone_size: many
v_call: TRBV7-9
d_call: NA
cdr3_nt: TGTGCCAGCACCACTGGAGTGCACGAGCAGTACTTC
cdr3_aa: CASTTGVHEQYF

j_call: TRBJ2-6
clone_size: many
v_call: TRBV5-1
d_call: TRBD2
cdr3_nt: TGCGCCAGCAGCTTTTTTAGCGGGTTGGGGGTCTTCTCTGGGGCCAACGTCCTGACTTTC
cdr3_aa: CASSFFSGLGVFSGANVLTF

j_call: TRBJ2-3
clone_size: medium-sized
v_call: TRBV14
d_call: NA
cdr3_nt: TGTGCCAGCAGCCAAAAACTATCTACGCAGTATTTT
cdr3_aa: CASSQKLSTQYF

j_call: TRBJ2-7
clone_size: medium-sized
v_call: TRBV4-1
d_call: NA
cdr3_nt: TGCGCCAGCAGCTGGGAGCCCCTCTCCTCCTACGAGCAGTACTTC
cdr3_aa: CASSWEPLSSYEQYF

j_call: TRBJ2-7
clone_size: many
v_call: TRBV29-1
d_call: NA
cdr3_nt: TGCAGCGTTTCTAACAGTCGGTTGGTGGCGGACTCCTACGAGCAGTACTTC
cdr3_aa: CSVSNSRLVADSYEQYF

j_call: TRBJ2-7
clone_size: many
v_call: TRBV20-1
d_call: NA
cdr3_nt: TGCAGTGCTAGGGGTATCAGGGGTTACGAGCAGTACTTC
cdr3_aa: CSARGIRGYEQYF

j_call: TRBJ2-1
clone_size: many
v_call: TRBV5-1
d_call: NA
cdr3_nt: TGTGCCAGCAGCTCCTTAGGGGGGAATGAGCAGTTCTTC
cdr3_aa: CASSSLGGNEQFF

j_call: TRBJ2-1
clone_size: NA
v_call: TRBV4-2
d_call: TRBD2
cdr3_nt: TGTGCCAGCAGCCCGACGGGACTAGCAGGCTCCTACAATGAGCAGTTCTTC
cdr3_aa: CASSPTGLAGSYNEQFF

j_call: TRBJ2-4
clone_size: many
v_call: TRBV12-3/TRBV12-4
d_call: NA
cdr3_nt: TGTGCCAGCAGCCCCGCCGGGATAGCCAAAAACATTCAGTACTTC
cdr3_aa: CASSPAGIAKNIQYF

j_call: TRBJ2-7
clone_size: many
v_call: TRBV20-1
d_call: TRBD2
cdr3_nt: TGCAGTGCTAGAGATGCCGGGACTAGCGCCTTCGAGCAGTACTTC
cdr3_aa: CSARDAGTSAFEQYF

j_call: TRBJ2-1
clone_size: many
v_call: TRBV27
d_call: TRBD1
cdr3_nt: TGTGCCAGCAGTTTATCGGGGACAGGCAATGAGCAGTTCTTC
cdr3_aa: CASSLSGTGNEQFF

j_call: TRBJ2-3
clone_size: few
v_call: TRBV6-5
d_call: NA
cdr3_nt: TGTGCCAGCAGTTACTCTGGGCTAACTAGCACAGATACGCAGTATTTT
cdr3_aa: CASSYSGLTSTDTQYF

j_call: TRBJ2-3
clone_size: many
v_call: TRBV28
d_call: TRBD1
cdr3_nt: TGTGCCAGCAGTCCGGACAGGGGGCCCACAGATACGCAGTATTTT
cdr3_aa: CASSPDRGPTDTQYF

j_call: TRBJ2-7
clone_size: many
v_call: TRBV5-5
d_call: TRBD1
cdr3_nt: TGTGCCAGCAGTCCGGACAGGGGAGGCTCCTACGAGCAGTACTTC
cdr3_aa: CASSPDRGGSYEQYF